One T cell receptor beta chain is described in this entry. The primer mix had 60 Vbeta and 13 Jbeta primers. The protocol was immunoSEQ multiplex PCR, while the TCRdb copy is restricted to in-frame clones and leaves out a portion. The sample has 150,000 to 200,000 clones, approximately 80% seen once; the top ten hold under 5%. The sample is drawn from a study of cytomegalovirus exposure and HLA in healthy donors. J lost 2 bases, V lost 3 bases, and 7 bases had no gene match. CDR1 is MDHEN, CDR2 SYDVKM, per germline. CDR3 size: 16 residues. Material: PBMCs. This receptor was obtained from a man aged 18 to 30 in good health and CMV-seronegative. The gene calls are TRBV28 and TRBJ2-3; TRBD2 aligns across 8 bases. CDR3 DNA: TGTGCCAGCAGTTTTGTAACGGGAGGGTCCACAGATACGCAGTATTTT. Amino acids: CASSFVTGGSTDTQYF.